Listed below are T cell receptor beta chains from one sample, sequenced in a study of blood T cell repertoires in COVID-19. TCRdb keeps only in-frame clones here, not all; method: immunoSEQ multiplex PCR. The data contain around 260,000 clones, approximately 91% of them singletons. The sequenced sample was peripheral blood. The receptors derive from a woman aged 30 to 39 with COVID-19, enrolled during active disease. Each CDR3 is given with its conserved first and last residue. Each record gives: clone size, V gene, J gene, D gene, CDR3 protein, CDR3 DNA. A D gene is named only where the DNA matches it firmly. Not all rows give a size; the values are once, few, many and, for expanded clones, a class.

abundance: few
v_gene: TRBV4-1
j_gene: TRBJ1-5
d_gene: .
CDR3aa: CASTQTGGGNQPQHF
CDR3nt: TGCGCCAGCACTCAGACGGGGGGAGGCAATCAGCCCCAGCATTTT

abundance: .
v_gene: TRBV5-4
j_gene: TRBJ1-4
d_gene: TRBD1
CDR3aa: CASSTQGGGGNEKLFF
CDR3nt: TGTGCCAGCAGCACACAAGGGGGCGGGGGGAATGAAAAACTGTTTTTT

abundance: .
v_gene: TRBV10-2
j_gene: TRBJ2-7
d_gene: .
CDR3aa: CASSNQAPSSYEQYF
CDR3nt: TGCGCCAGCAGTAACCAGGCCCCCAGCTCCTACGAGCAGTACTTC

abundance: .
v_gene: TRBV19
j_gene: TRBJ1-2
d_gene: TRBD1
CDR3aa: CASRGLTGADGYTF
CDR3nt: TGTGCCAGTAGAGGCCTTACAGGGGCTGATGGCTACACCTTC

abundance: .
v_gene: TRBV28
j_gene: TRBJ2-5
d_gene: TRBD1
CDR3aa: CASSFDRTGETQYF
CDR3nt: TGTGCCAGCAGTTTCGACAGGACAGGAGAGACCCAGTACTTC

abundance: .
v_gene: TRBV28
j_gene: TRBJ1-4
d_gene: TRBD1
CDR3aa: CASRQQGNNEKLFF
CDR3nt: TGTGCCAGCAGACAACAGGGGAATAATGAAAAACTGTTTTTT

abundance: .
v_gene: TRBV6-4
j_gene: TRBJ1-1
d_gene: .
CDR3aa: CASRAQGNTEAFF
CDR3nt: TGTGCCAGCAGGGCACAGGGGAACACTGAAGCTTTCTTT

abundance: .
v_gene: TRBV7-9
j_gene: TRBJ1-2
d_gene: .
CDR3aa: CASSLGQDANYGYTF
CDR3nt: TGTGCCAGCAGCTTAGGGCAGGATGCTAACTATGGCTACACCTTC

abundance: .
v_gene: TRBV29-1
j_gene: TRBJ2-2
d_gene: .
CDR3aa: CSVGQGNTGELFF
CDR3nt: TGCAGCGTTGGCCAGGGGAACACCGGGGAGCTGTTTTTT

abundance: .
v_gene: TRBV12-3/TRBV12-4
j_gene: TRBJ2-1
d_gene: TRBD2
CDR3aa: CASGTSGDNEQFF
CDR3nt: TGTGCCAGCGGGACTAGCGGGGACAATGAGCAGTTCTTC

abundance: .
v_gene: TRBV4-1
j_gene: TRBJ2-7
d_gene: TRBD1
CDR3aa: CASSQDPGQRSYEQYF
CDR3nt: TGCGCCAGCAGCCAAGATCCGGGACAGCGCTCCTACGAGCAGTACTTC

abundance: .
v_gene: TRBV11-2
j_gene: TRBJ1-1
d_gene: .
CDR3aa: CASSLDSWASEAFF
CDR3nt: TGTGCCAGCAGCTTAGATTCGTGGGCCAGCGAAGCTTTCTTT

abundance: .
v_gene: TRBV6-5
j_gene: TRBJ1-6
d_gene: TRBD1
CDR3aa: CASSRQGPNSPLHF
CDR3nt: TGTGCCAGCAGCCGACAGGGGCCCAATTCACCCCTCCACTTT

abundance: .
v_gene: TRBV5-1
j_gene: TRBJ1-4
d_gene: TRBD1
CDR3aa: CASSLTGSNEKLFF
CDR3nt: TGCGCCAGCAGCCTGACAGGGTCTAATGAAAAACTGTTTTTT

abundance: .
v_gene: TRBV18
j_gene: TRBJ2-5
d_gene: TRBD2
CDR3aa: CASSPGLAETQYF
CDR3nt: TGTGCCAGCTCACCGGGACTAGCGGAGACCCAGTACTTC

abundance: .
v_gene: TRBV30
j_gene: TRBJ1-2
d_gene: .
CDR3aa: CAWTVGGYGYTF
CDR3nt: TGTGCCTGGACCGTCGGGGGCTATGGCTACACCTTC

abundance: once
v_gene: TRBV19
j_gene: TRBJ2-1
d_gene: TRBD2
CDR3aa: CASSMALAGIYNEQFF
CDR3nt: TGTGCCAGTAGTATGGCCCTAGCGGGCATATACAATGAGCAGTTCTTC

abundance: .
v_gene: TRBV6-5
j_gene: TRBJ2-7
d_gene: TRBD2
CDR3aa: CASSYSPGRADEQYF
CDR3nt: TGTGCCAGCAGTTACTCCCCGGGGAGGGCCGACGAGCAGTACTTC

abundance: .
v_gene: TRBV19
j_gene: TRBJ1-1
d_gene: .
CDR3aa: CASNLRGADTEAFF
CDR3nt: TGTGCCAGTAATCTCCGGGGGGCGGACACTGAAGCTTTCTTT

abundance: once
v_gene: TRBV30
j_gene: TRBJ1-2
d_gene: .
CDR3aa: CAWKRPGGYTF
CDR3nt: TGTGCCTGGAAAAGGCCGGGAGGCTACACCTTC

abundance: few
v_gene: TRBV3-1/TRBV3-2
j_gene: TRBJ1-2
d_gene: TRBD1
CDR3aa: CASSAGQGAGGYTF
CDR3nt: TGTGCCAGCAGCGCGGGACAGGGGGCTGGTGGCTACACCTTC

abundance: .
v_gene: TRBV5-8
j_gene: TRBJ1-2
d_gene: TRBD1
CDR3aa: CASSTTGFTIYGYTF
CDR3nt: TGTGCCAGCAGCACGACAGGGTTCACTATCTATGGCTACACCTTC

abundance: .
v_gene: TRBV11-1
j_gene: TRBJ1-3
d_gene: .
CDR3aa: CASSLSAVSGNTIYF
CDR3nt: TGTGCCAGCAGCTTATCCGCGGTCTCTGGAAACACCATATATTTT